Below, 28 T cell receptor beta chains from the same sample are listed, as sequenced in a study of blood T cell repertoires in COVID-19. Only in-frame clones appear in the TCRdb table, and some are missing; sequencing was by immunoSEQ multiplex PCR. The sample lists around 200,000 clones; approximately 86% were seen once. Material for sequencing was PBMCs or T cells enriched from blood (not recorded which). Receptors were obtained from a woman aged 25 to 39 who had been exposed to COVID-19.

The chain recombines TRBV29-1 with TRBJ1-1; no reliable D call. V was trimmed by 8 bases and J by 1 base, leaving 17 bases between them. This CDR3 contains 14 residues. Germline V lookup: CDR1 SQVTM, CDR2 ANQGSEA. The DNA for the CDR3 is TGCAGCTTCTCCCTAGGCAGTGAGAACACTGAAGCTTTCTTT. Translated: CSFSLGSENTEAFF.

The V call is TRBV4-1, the J call TRBJ1-2; D unclear. Trimming took 2 bases from V and 2 from J, leaving 18 bases between them. This CDR3 has 17 amino acids. Germline V lookup: CDR1 MGHRA, CDR2 YSYEKL. CDR3 in DNA: TGCGCCAGCAGCCAACCCACTAAACCGGGGTTCAACTATGGCTACACCTTC. It translates to CASSQPTKPGFNYGYTF.

The genes are TRBV11-3 and TRBJ2-1; possibly TRBD2 for D (5 bases). Trimming took off 5 bases at V and 6 bases at J, with 11 bases between the two ends. The CDR3 totals 13 residues. CDR1 and CDR2 from the germline V gene are SGHNT and YENEEA. The CDR3 sequence is CASSRGPFNEQFF. The CDR3, as DNA: TGTGCCAGCAGCCGGGGTCCGTTCAATGAGCAGTTCTTC. The full variable domain, rest sourced from reference TRBV11-3 and TRBJ2-1, is EAGVVQSPRYKIIEKKQPVAFWCNPISGHNTLYWYLQNLGQGPELLIRYENEEAVDDSQLPKDRFSAERLKGVDSTLKIQPAELGDSAVYLCASSRGPFNEQFFGPGTRLTVL.

The chain joins TRBV2 to TRBJ1-3; TRBD1 matches at 7 bases. The CDR3 has 15 residues. Unmatched junction bases numbered 5, after V lost 6 bases and J lost 0 bases. Germline lookup yields CDR1 SNHLY and CDR2 FYNNEI. The CDR3 here is CASSATGISGNTIYF. CDR3 bases: TGTGCCAGCAGCGCGACAGGGATCTCTGGAAACACCATATATTTT.

The chain is built from TRBV10-1 and TRBJ1-5; 7 positions match TRBD1. The trim removed 3 bases at V and 3 bases at J, leaving 11 bases unmatched. Germline CDR1 reads WNHNN; CDR2 reads SYGVQD (reference sequence). The CDR3 is made up of 17 amino acids. The CDR3 protein is CASSERGTGANNQPQHF. CDR3 nucleotide sequence: TGCGCCAGCAGTGAAAGGGGAACAGGGGCGAACAATCAGCCCCAGCATTTT.

This chain uses TRBV6-6 with TRBJ2-1, with 11 bases aligning to TRBD2. The CDR3 covers 22 residues. CDR1 is MNHNY and CDR2 is SVGAGI in the germline V gene (reference sequence). V gave up 6 bases and J gave up 4 bases; unmatched junction bases: 26. Here the CDR3 DNA reads TGTGCCAGCAGCTTTCTTTCGACTAGCGGGGTGGGAGGGGCCCCTCAATACAATGAGCAGTTCTTC. Translating gives CASSFLSTSGVGGAPQYNEQFF.

The chain has TRBV7-3 and TRBJ2-3; 10 bases line up with TRBD2. The length of the CDR3 is 16 residues. The germline V gene has CDR1 SGHTA and CDR2 FQGTGA. J lost 4 bases, V lost 1 base, and 5 bases had no gene match. The CDR3 region is CASSLKPSGGADTQYF. CDR3 nucleotide sequence: TGTGCCAGCAGCTTAAAGCCTAGCGGGGGAGCAGATACGCAGTATTTT. Using reference TRBV7-3 and TRBJ2-3 for the parts outside the CDR3, the full variable domain is GAGVSQTPSNKVTEKGKYVELRCDPISGHTALYWYRQSLGQGPEFLIYFQGTGAADDSGLPNDRFFAVRPEGSVSTLKIQRTERGDSAVYLCASSLKPSGGADTQYFGPGTRLTVL.

This clone came up once. This rearrangement joins TRBV7-2 to TRBJ1-5; D perhaps matches TRBD1 (5 bases). V dropped 5 bases and J dropped 0 bases, with 17 bases sitting between them. Germline values: CDR1 SGHTA, CDR2 FQGNSA. This CDR3 contains 17 residues. DNA for the CDR3: TGTGCCAGCAGCGACCCGCAGGGCGAGTATAGCAATCAGCCCCAGCATTTT. Translating gives CASSDPQGEYSNQPQHF.

J is TRBJ1-2 and V is TRBV5-6; 10 bases line up with TRBD1. The CDR3 consists of 16 residues. V shed 3 bases, J shed 3 bases, and the junction held 8 bases outside the gene matches. Germline loops: CDR1 SGHDT, CDR2 YYEEEE. CDR3 region: CASSYLDRGTDYGYTF. The CDR3 DNA follows: TGTGCCAGCAGCTATCTGGACAGGGGGACGGACTATGGCTACACCTTC.

This clone has a single count. This chain joins TRBV3-1 (or the pseudogene TRBV3-2) and TRBJ1-6; D not resolved. The germline gives CDR1 LGHDT, CDR2 YNNKEL (reference sequence). The CDR3 sequence is 14 residues long. Trimming took 4 bases from V and 4 from J, leaving 8 bases between them. CDR3 region: CASSPGEYNSPLHF. The CDR3 nucleotides are TGTGCCAGCAGCCCTGGGGAGTATAATTCACCCCTCCACTTT.

The V gene is TRBV19, the J gene TRBJ1-5; TRBD1 might be the D (6 bases). The germline V gene encodes CDR1 LNHDA and CDR2 SQIVND (reference sequence). Trimming pared 5 bases from V and 2 bases from J, leaving 22 bases between. The CDR3 spans 18 residues. The CDR3 sequence: CASSARGAGVGGNQPQHF. The CDR3, as DNA: TGTGCCAGTAGTGCAAGAGGGGCAGGGGTAGGAGGCAATCAGCCCCAGCATTTT.

This chain uses TRBV12-3 or TRBV12-4 with TRBJ1-1, with D unclear. The CDR3 totals 11 residues. The V gene lost 7 bases and the J gene lost 3 bases, with 6 bases spanning the gap. The CDR3 loop is CASTPYTEAFF. The DNA for the CDR3 is TGTGCCAGCACCCCGTACACTGAAGCTTTCTTT.

The V call is TRBV14, the J call TRBJ1-1; no clear D. V lost 4 bases to trimming and J lost 3 bases, with 15 bases between them. The CDR3 contains 15 residues. The germline V gene encodes CDR1 SGHDN and CDR2 FVKESK. CDR3 sequence (DNA): TGTGCCAGCAGCCCCCGCGGGTGGAAGGACACTGAAGCTTTCTTT. Translated: CASSPRGWKDTEAFF.

The chain recombines TRBV2 with TRBJ1-1; no clear D gene. V was shortened by 4 bases and J by 1 base, with 4 bases between the two germline ends. The V gene's germline CDR1 is SNHLY and CDR2 FYNNEI. This CDR3 region has 12 residues. The CDR3, as DNA: TGTGCCAGCAGTGGTCAGAACACTGAAGCTTTCTTT. Its protein is CASSGQNTEAFF.

The genes are TRBV7-9 and TRBJ1-3, with D perhaps TRBD1 (6 bases). The ends were cut back, 1 base at V and 0 bases at J, with 10 bases in the middle. Germline-derived CDR1 and CDR2 are SEHNR and FQNEAQ (reference sequence). The CDR3 runs to 16 residues. The CDR3 sequence: CASSLGRDTSGNTIYF. The CDR3 DNA sequence: TGTGCCAGCAGCTTAGGCCGGGACACCTCTGGAAACACCATATATTTT.

The chain links TRBV28 to TRBJ1-3, with TRBD1 matching 7 bases. The V segment lost 5 bases and the J segment 2 bases; nucleotides outside the gene matches: 9. Germline CDR1 MDHEN, CDR2 SYDVKM. The CDR3 length is 16 residues. DNA for the CDR3: TGTGCCAGCAGTCCAAGACAGGGTTGGACTGGAAACACCATATATTTT. Translation: CASSPRQGWTGNTIYF.

The rearrangement joins TRBV7-8 to TRBJ1-4, with unresolved D. Trimming removed 6 bases at V and 8 bases at J, with 13 bases between. CDR3 length equals 13 residues. The germline V gene has CDR1 SGHVS and CDR2 FQNEAQ. The chain's CDR3 is CASRWTPGEKLFF. The CDR3 nucleotides read TGTGCCAGCAGGTGGACTCCCGGAGAAAAACTGTTTTTT.

The V gene is TRBV5-3, the J gene TRBJ1-1; D is unclear. TRBV5-3 is an open reading frame whose function is uncertain. Deletions cut 5 bases from V and 1 base from J, with 9 bases between. CDR3 length equals 13 residues. The DNA of the CDR3 is TGTGCCAGAAGGGCATTTGAGAACACTGAAGCTTTCTTT. Translation: CARRAFENTEAFF.

The J gene is TRBJ2-7, the V gene TRBV11-2; tentatively, D is TRBD1 (5 bases). The germline V gene has CDR1 SGHAT and CDR2 FQNNGV. The ends were cut back, 0 bases at V and 3 bases at J, with 12 bases in the middle. The CDR3 consists of 15 residues. The CDR3 here is CASSLEAAGIYEQYF. CDR3 nucleotide sequence: TGTGCCAGCAGCTTAGAGGCGGCAGGGATCTACGAGCAGTACTTC.

V and J are TRBV11-2 and TRBJ1-2; the D is unclear. The CDR3 loop spans 15 amino acids. V lost 2 bases and J 2 bases, leaving 12 bases between the germline ends. Germline CDR1 SGHAT, CDR2 FQNNGV. CDR3 DNA: TGTGCCAGCAGCTTAACTTCCGTCGGGAACTATGGCTACACCTTC. It specifies CASSLTSVGNYGYTF.

The chain links TRBV30 to TRBJ1-1, with D tentatively TRBD1 (5 bases). V lost 4 bases, J lost 5 bases, and 14 bases lay in between. Germline V gives CDR1 GTSNPN, CDR2 SVGIG (reference sequence). The CDR3 spans 13 residues. CDR3 in amino acids: CAWTPWGGTEAFF. The CDR3 DNA is TGTGCCTGGACCCCTTGGGGGGGGACTGAAGCTTTCTTT.

This clone came up once. J is TRBJ2-1 and V is TRBV12-3 or TRBV12-4; perhaps TRBD2 as D (5 bases). This CDR3 has 13 amino acids. V dropped 2 bases and J dropped 4 bases, with 6 bases sitting between them. CDR3 region: CASSLTGYNEQFF. The CDR3 bases are TGTGCCAGCAGTTTAACGGGGTACAATGAGCAGTTCTTC.

V is TRBV5-1 and J is TRBJ2-1; 10 bases line up with TRBD2. The germline CDR1 and CDR2 sequences are SGHRS and YFSETQ. The V gene end was trimmed by 0 bases and the J gene end by 8 bases; junction bases not matched to a gene: 5. The CDR3 loop spans 15 amino acids. The CDR3 loop reads CASSLGSGGAHEQFF. CDR3 DNA sequence: TGCGCCAGCAGCTTGGGAAGCGGGGGGGCACATGAGCAGTTCTTC.

This clone has more than one count but fewer than ten. The chain carries TRBV25-1 and TRBJ2-2; TRBD2 is a possible D gene (6 bases). CDR1 is MGHDK and CDR2 is SYGVNS in the germline V gene. This CDR3 spans 17 amino acids. The ends were cut back, 6 bases at V and 7 bases at J, with 24 bases in the middle. CDR3 in DNA: TGTGCCAGCAGCCCTAAGTATGCGGGAATAGGGGTCGGGGAGCTGTTTTTT. This codes for CASSPKYAGIGVGELFF. The whole variable domain, remainder taken from reference TRBV25-1 and TRBJ2-2, is EADIYQTPRYLVIGTGKKITLECSQTMGHDKMYWYQQDPGMELHLIHYSYGVNSTEKGDLSSESTVSRIRTEHFPLTLESARPSHTSQYLCASSPKYAGIGVGELFFGEGSRLTVL.

This chain connects TRBV2 to TRBJ1-1; D unclear. Germline V gene data show CDR1 as SNHLY and CDR2 as FYNNEI. CDR3 length: 14 residues. V gave up 4 bases and J gave up 2 bases, with 11 bases separating them. CDR3 DNA sequence: TGTGCCAGCAGTGGACCGACACCTAACACTGAAGCTTTCTTT. Translated: CASSGPTPNTEAFF.

The chain links TRBV10-3 to TRBJ1-5, with 7 bases identical to TRBD1. V trimming: 11 bases; J trimming: 0 bases; junction bases outside the gene matches: 4. The CDR3 totals 13 residues. Looked up from germline, CDR1 is ENHRY and CDR2 is SYGVKD. The CDR3 DNA is TGTGCCTCGACAGGGAATAGCAATCAGCCCCAGCATTTT. It is translated as CASTGNSNQPQHF.

The rearrangement uses TRBV7-8 and TRBJ1-1; D is perhaps TRBD1 (6 bases). Trimming shortened V by 5 bases and J by 4 bases, and 11 bases separated the two germline ends. The length of the CDR3 is 13 residues. CDR1 is SGHVS and CDR2 is FQNEAQ in the germline V gene. CDR3 sequence (DNA): TGTGCCAGCAGCCTACAGGGTCCCACTGAAGCTTTCTTT. It codes for CASSLQGPTEAFF.

This clone has only one observation. V gene TRBV5-1 combines with J gene TRBJ2-3; 10 nucleotides agree with TRBD2. The CDR3 sequence is 15 residues long. The junction had 3 bases not matched to a gene; V was cut back by 5 bases and J by 0 bases. Germline assignment: CDR1 SGHRS and CDR2 YFSETQ. This CDR3 reads CASRKAGGSTDTQYF. CDR3 coding DNA: TGCGCCAGCAGAAAAGCGGGGGGGAGCACAGATACGCAGTATTTT.